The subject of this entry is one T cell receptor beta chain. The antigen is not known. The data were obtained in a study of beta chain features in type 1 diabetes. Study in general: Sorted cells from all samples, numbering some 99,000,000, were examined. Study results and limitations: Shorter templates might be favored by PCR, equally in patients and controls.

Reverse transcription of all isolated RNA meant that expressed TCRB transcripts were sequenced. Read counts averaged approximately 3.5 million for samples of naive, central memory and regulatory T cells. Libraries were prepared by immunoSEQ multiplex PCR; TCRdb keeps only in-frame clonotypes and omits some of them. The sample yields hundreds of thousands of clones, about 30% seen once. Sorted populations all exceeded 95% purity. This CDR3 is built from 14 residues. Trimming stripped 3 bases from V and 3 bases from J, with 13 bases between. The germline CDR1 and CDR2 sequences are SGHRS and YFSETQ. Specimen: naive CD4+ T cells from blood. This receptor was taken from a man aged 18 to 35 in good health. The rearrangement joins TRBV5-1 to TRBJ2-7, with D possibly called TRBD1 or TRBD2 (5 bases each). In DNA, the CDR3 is TGCGCCAGCAGCTGGGGCCTGGGGGACTACGAGCAGTACTTC. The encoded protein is CASSWGLGDYEQYF.